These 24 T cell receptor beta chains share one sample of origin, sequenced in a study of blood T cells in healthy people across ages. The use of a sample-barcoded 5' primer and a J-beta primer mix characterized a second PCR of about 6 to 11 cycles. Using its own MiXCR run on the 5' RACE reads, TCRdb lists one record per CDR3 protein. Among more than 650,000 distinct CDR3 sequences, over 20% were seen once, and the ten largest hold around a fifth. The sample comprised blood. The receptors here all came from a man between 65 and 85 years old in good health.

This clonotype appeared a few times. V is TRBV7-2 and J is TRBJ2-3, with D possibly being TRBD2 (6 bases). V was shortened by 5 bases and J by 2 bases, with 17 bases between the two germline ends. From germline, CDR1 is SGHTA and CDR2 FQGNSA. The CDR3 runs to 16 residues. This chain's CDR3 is CASSPNRRTNTDTQYF. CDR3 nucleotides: TGTGCCAGCAGCCCGAATCGGCGGACTAACACAGATACGCAGTATTTT.

CDR3 coding DNA: TGTGCCAGCTCACGGGTGGGGACAAGCTTGAACACTGAAGCTTTCTTT. Translation: CASSRVGTSLNTEAFF. The chain couples TRBV18 to TRBJ1-1; tentative D call: TRBD1 (6 bases). The V gene lost 4 bases and the J gene lost 0 bases, with 15 bases spanning the gap. The CDR3 is 16 amino acids. Germline V gives CDR1 KGHSH, CDR2 LQKENI.

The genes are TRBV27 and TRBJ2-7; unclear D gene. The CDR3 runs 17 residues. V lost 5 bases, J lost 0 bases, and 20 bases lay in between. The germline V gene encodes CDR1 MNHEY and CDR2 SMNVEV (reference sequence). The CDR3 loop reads CASSPSGTFQSSYEQYV. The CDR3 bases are TGTGCCAGCAGTCCCTCCGGAACTTTCCAAAGCTCCTACGAGCAGTACGTC.

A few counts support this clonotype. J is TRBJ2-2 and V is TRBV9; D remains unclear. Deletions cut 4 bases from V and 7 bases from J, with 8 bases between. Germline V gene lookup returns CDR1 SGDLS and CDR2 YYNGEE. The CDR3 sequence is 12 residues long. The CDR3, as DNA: TGTGCCAGCAGCCTCACCAGCGGGGAGCTGTTTTTT. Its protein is CASSLTSGELFF.

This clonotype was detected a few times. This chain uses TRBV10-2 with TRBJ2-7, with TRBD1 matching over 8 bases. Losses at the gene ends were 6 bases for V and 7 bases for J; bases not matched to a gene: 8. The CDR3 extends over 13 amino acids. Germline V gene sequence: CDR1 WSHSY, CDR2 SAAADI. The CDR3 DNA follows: TGCGCCAGCAGGCTCGGACAGGGAAGGGAGCAGTACTTC. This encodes CASRLGQGREQYF.

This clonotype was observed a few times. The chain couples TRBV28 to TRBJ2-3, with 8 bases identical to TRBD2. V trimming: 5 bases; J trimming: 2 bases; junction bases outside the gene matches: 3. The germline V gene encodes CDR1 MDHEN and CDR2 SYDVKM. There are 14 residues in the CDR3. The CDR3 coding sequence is TGTGCCAGCAGTGCCGGGGGGGTCACAGATACGCAGTATTTT. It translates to CASSAGGVTDTQYF.

The CDR3 DNA sequence: TGTGCTAGTGGTCGACTGCCTGGGCAGTATGGCTACACCTTC. It encodes CASGRLPGQYGYTF. The V gene is TRBV12-5, the J gene TRBJ1-2; D is unresolved. Germline V CDR1 and CDR2: LGHNT, FRNRAP. The germline V and J ends were trimmed by 5 bases and 5 bases, with 15 bases remaining between them. This CDR3 region has 14 residues.

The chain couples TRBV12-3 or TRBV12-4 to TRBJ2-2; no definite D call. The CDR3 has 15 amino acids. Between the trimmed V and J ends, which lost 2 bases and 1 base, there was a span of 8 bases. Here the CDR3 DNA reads TGTGCCAGCAGTTTACGATTCGGGAACACCGGGGAGCTGTTTTTT. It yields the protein CASSLRFGNTGELFF.

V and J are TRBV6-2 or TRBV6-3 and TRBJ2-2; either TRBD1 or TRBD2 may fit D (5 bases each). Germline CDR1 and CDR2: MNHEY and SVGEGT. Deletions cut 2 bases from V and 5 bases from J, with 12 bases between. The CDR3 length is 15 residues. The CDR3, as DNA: TGTGCCAGCAGTTACGGGACCCCAATGACCGGGGAGCTGTTTTTT. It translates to CASSYGTPMTGELFF.

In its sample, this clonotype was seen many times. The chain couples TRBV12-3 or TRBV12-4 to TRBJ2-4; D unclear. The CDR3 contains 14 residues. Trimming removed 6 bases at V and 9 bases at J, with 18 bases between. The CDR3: CASRLMITVRIQYF. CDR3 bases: TGTGCCAGCAGACTTATGATCACCGTTCGCATTCAGTACTTC.

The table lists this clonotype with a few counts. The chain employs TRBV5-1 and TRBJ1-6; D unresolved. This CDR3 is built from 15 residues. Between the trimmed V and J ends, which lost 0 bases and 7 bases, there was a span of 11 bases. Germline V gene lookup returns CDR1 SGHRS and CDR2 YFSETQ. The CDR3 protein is CASSLEGSSNSPLHF. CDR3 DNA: TGCGCCAGCAGCTTGGAGGGCTCCTCGAATTCACCCCTCCACTTT.

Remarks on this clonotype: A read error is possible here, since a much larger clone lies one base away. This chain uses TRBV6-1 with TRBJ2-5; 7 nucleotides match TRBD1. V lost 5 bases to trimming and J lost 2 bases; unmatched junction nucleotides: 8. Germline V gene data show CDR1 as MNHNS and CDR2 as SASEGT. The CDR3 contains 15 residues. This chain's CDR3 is CASSRTGDGQETQYF. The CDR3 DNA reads TGTGCCAGCAGTCGTACAGGGGATGGACAAGAGACCCAGTACTTC.

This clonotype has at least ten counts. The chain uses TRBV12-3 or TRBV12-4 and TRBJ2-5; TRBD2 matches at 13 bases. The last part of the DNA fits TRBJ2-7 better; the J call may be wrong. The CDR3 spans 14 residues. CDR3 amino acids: CASRTSGGSYEQYF. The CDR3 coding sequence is TGTGCCAGCAGGACTAGCGGGGGGTCCTACGAGCAGTACTTC.

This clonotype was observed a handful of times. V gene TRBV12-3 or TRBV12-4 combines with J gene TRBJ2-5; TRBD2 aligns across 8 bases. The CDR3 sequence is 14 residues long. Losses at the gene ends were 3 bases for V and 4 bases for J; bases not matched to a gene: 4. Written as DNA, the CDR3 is TGTGCCAGCAGTTTGACTAGCGAGAGAGAGACCCAGTACTTC. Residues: CASSLTSERETQYF.

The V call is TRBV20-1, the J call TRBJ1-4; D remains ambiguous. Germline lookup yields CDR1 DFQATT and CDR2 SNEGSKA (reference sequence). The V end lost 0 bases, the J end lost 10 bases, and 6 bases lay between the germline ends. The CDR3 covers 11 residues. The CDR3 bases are TGCAGTGCTAGAGATTTGGGAAAACTGTTTTTT. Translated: CSARDLGKLFF.

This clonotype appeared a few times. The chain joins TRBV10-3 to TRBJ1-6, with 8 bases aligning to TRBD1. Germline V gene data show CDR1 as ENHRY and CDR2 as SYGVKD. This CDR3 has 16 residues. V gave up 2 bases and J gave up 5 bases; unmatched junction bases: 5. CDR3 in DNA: TGTGCCATCAGTGAGACCACGACAGGGGATAATTCACCCCTCCACTTT. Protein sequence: CAISETTTGDNSPLHF.

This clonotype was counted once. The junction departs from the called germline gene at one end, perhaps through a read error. The CDR3 here is CASSMGVAGTYNEPFF. The CDR3, as DNA: TGTGCCAGCAGCATGGGGGTAGCGGGGACCTACAATGAGCCGTTCTTC. V gene TRBV5-8 combines with J gene TRBJ2-1; 8 nucleotides agree with TRBD2. The CDR3 has 16 residues. Germline V lookup: CDR1 SGHTS, CDR2 YDEGEE.

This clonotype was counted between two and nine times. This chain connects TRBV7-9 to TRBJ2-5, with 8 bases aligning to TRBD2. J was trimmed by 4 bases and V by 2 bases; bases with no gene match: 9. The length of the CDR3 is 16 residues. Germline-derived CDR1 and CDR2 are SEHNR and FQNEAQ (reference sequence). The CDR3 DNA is TGTGCCAGCAGCTTACGGGTTTTCGGGAGGGGAGAGACCCAGTACTTC. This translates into CASSLRVFGRGETQYF.

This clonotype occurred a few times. In nucleotides, the CDR3 is TGTGCCAGCAGCCGCTCATGGGAGACCCAGTACTTC. It encodes CASSRSWETQYF. The rearrangement joins TRBV7-2 to TRBJ2-5, with D unclear. Deletions cut 5 bases from V and 5 bases from J, with 9 bases between. The germline gives CDR1 SGHTA, CDR2 FQGNSA. The CDR3 is 12 residues long.

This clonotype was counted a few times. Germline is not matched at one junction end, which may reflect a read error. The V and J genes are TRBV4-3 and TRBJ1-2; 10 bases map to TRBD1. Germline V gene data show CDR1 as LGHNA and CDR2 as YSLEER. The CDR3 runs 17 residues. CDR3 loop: CTSSQEFTDRGAYGYTF. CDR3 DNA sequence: TGCACCAGCAGCCAAGAATTTACGGACAGGGGGGCCTATGGCTACACCTTC.

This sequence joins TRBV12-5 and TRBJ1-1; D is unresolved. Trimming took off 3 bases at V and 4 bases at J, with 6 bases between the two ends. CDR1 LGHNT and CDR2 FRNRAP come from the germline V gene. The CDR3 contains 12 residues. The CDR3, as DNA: TGTGCTAGTGGTTTCCCGAGCACTGAAGCTTTCTTT. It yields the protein CASGFPSTEAFF. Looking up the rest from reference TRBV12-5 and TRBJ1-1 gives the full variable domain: DARVTQTPRHKVTEMGQEVTMRCQPILGHNTVFWYRQTMMQGLELLAYFRNRAPLDDSGMPKDRFSAEMPDATLATLKIQPSEPRDSAVYFCASGFPSTEAFFGQGTRLTVV.

The CDR3 protein is CASSSGTGDWTQYF. The CDR3, as DNA: TGTGCCAGCAGCTCCGGGACAGGGGACTGGACCCAGTACTTC. The gene calls are TRBV5-4 and TRBJ2-5, with 10 nucleotides matching TRBD1. The CDR3 covers 14 residues. Germline values: CDR1 SGHNT, CDR2 YYREEE (reference sequence). The V and J ends lost 3 bases and 7 bases, in that order; junction bases with no gene match: 6.

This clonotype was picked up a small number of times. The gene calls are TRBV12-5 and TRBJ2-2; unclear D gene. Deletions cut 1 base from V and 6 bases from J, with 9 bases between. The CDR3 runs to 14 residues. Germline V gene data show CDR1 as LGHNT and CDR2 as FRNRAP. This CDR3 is CASGLDTIPGELFF. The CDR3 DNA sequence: TGTGCTAGTGGTTTGGATACTATTCCCGGGGAGCTGTTTTTT.

The CDR3 loop is CATSDSTGSSYNEQFF. The DNA of the CDR3 is TGTGCCACCAGTGATTCCACAGGGAGCTCCTACAATGAGCAGTTCTTC. The chain employs TRBV24-1 and TRBJ2-1; a possible D gene is TRBD1 (6 bases). Germline V gene lookup returns CDR1 KGHDR and CDR2 SFDVKD. This CDR3 has 16 residues. V shed 2 bases and J shed 0 bases, with 10 bases lying between them.